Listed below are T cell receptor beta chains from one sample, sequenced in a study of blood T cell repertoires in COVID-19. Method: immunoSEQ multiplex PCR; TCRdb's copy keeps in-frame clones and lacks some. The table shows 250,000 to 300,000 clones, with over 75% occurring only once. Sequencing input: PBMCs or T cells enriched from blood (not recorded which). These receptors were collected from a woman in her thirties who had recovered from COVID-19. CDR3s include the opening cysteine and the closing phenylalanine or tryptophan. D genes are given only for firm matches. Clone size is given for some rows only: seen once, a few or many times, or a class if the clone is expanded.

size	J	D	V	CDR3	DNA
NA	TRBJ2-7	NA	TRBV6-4	CASSDSTTIEEQYF	TGTGCCAGCAGTGACTCGACTACGATTGAGGAGCAGTACTTC
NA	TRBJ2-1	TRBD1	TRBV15	CATSQGGGYNEQFF	TGTGCCACCAGCCAAGGGGGCGGCTACAATGAGCAGTTCTTC
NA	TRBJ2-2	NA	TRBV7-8	CASSPYGELFF	TGTGCCAGCAGCCCTTACGGGGAGCTGTTTTTT
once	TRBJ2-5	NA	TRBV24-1	CATSDVGSGSQETQYF	TGTGCCACCAGTGACGTAGGTAGCGGAAGTCAAGAGACCCAGTACTTC
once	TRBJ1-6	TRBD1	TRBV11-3	CASSLDPTGGEAAYNSPLHF	TGTGCCAGCAGCTTAGACCCGACAGGGGGAGAAGCAGCGTATAATTCACCCCTCCACTTT
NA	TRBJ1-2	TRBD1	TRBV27	CASSLSPTGSRGYTF	TGTGCCAGCAGTTTATCTCCGACAGGGTCTAGAGGCTACACCTTC
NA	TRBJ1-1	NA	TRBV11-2	CASSLVGGGYSSNTEAFF	TGTGCCAGCAGCTTAGTCGGGGGAGGGTATAGTTCGAACACTGAAGCTTTCTTT
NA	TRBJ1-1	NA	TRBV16	CASSTPVTGNTEAFF	TGTGCCAGCAGCACTCCTGTGACAGGGAACACTGAAGCTTTCTTT
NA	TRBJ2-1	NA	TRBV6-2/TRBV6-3	CASSYLRGSIYNEQFF	TGTGCCAGCAGTTACCTCAGGGGTTCTATCTACAATGAGCAGTTCTTC
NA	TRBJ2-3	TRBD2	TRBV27	CASSLSGSQTDTQYF	TGTGCCAGCAGCCTTAGCGGGAGTCAAACAGATACGCAGTATTTT
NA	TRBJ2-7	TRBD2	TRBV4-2	CASSWSGRAEQYF	TGTGCCAGCAGCTGGAGCGGGAGGGCAGAGCAGTACTTC
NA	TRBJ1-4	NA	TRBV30	CAWRRQGNEKLFF	TGTGCCTGGAGGAGGCAGGGAAATGAAAAACTGTTTTTT
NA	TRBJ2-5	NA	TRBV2	CASSEYLQETQYF	TGTGCCAGCAGTGAATATCTCCAAGAGACCCAGTACTTC
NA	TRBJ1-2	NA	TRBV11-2	CASSSQGWGYTF	TGTGCCAGCAGCTCACAGGGCTGGGGCTACACCTTC
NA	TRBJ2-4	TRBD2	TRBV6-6	CASRDSGGPDANIQYF	TGCGCCAGCAGGGATAGCGGGGGGCCTGATGCAAACATTCAGTACTTC
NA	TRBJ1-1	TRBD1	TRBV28	CASSLGQAGSEAFF	TGTGCCAGCAGTTTAGGACAGGCGGGAAGTGAAGCTTTCTTT
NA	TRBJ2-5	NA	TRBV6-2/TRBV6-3	CASSYTRTRQETQYF	TGTGCCAGCAGTTACACGAGGACTCGCCAAGAGACCCAGTACTTC
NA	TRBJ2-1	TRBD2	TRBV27	CASSRGLAGGWNEQFF	TGTGCCAGCAGCCGGGGACTAGCGGGAGGGTGGAATGAGCAGTTCTTC
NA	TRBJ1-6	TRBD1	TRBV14	CASSQGQGDSPLHF	TGTGCCAGCAGCCAGGGACAGGGCGACTCACCCCTCCACTTT
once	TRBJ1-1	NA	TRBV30	CAWSAPDRLNTEAFF	TGTGCCTGGAGCGCCCCGGACAGATTGAACACTGAAGCTTTCTTT
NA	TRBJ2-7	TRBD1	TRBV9	CASSATGQGYGDQYF	TGTGCCAGCAGCGCGACGGGACAGGGGTATGGTGATCAGTACTTC
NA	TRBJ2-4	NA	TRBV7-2	CASSPPFREQYF	TGTGCCAGCAGCCCACCTTTCCGGGAGCAGTACTTC
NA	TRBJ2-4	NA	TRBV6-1	CASSEIFGASTKNIQYF	TGTGCCAGCAGTGAAATTTTTGGGGCTTCGACCAAAAACATTCAGTACTTC
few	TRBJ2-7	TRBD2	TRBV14	CASSQAGLAGGEQYF	TGTGCCAGCAGCCAAGCGGGGTTAGCGGGAGGCGAGCAGTACTTC
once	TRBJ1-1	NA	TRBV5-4	CASSQWGLDTSEAFF	TGTGCCAGCAGCCAATGGGGCCTCGATACCAGTGAAGCTTTCTTT
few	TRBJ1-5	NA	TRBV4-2	CASSPWRAEEQPQHF	TGTGCCAGCAGCCCTTGGAGGGCCGAGGAACAGCCCCAGCATTTT
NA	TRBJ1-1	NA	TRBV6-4	CASSDVAGNEAFF	TGTGCCAGCAGTGACGTGGCAGGCAATGAAGCTTTCTTT
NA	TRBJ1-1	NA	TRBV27	CASSLSAGGNTEAFF	TGTGCCAGCAGTTTAAGTGCGGGGGGGAACACTGAAGCTTTCTTT
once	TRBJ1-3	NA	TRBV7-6	CASSLVRGDGNTIYF	TGTGCCAGCAGCTTAGTAAGGGGTGATGGAAACACCATATATTTT
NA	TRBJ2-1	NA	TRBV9	CASSVGGRVGINEQFF	TGTGCCAGCAGCGTAGGGGGCAGGGTGGGCATCAATGAGCAGTTCTTC
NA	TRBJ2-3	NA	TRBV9	CASSVQLLGTGDTQYF	TGTGCCAGCAGCGTCCAACTACTGGGCACAGGGGATACGCAGTATTTT
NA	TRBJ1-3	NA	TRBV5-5	CASSLREKRSGNTIYF	TGTGCCAGCAGCTTGCGAGAAAAGCGCTCTGGAAACACCATATATTTT
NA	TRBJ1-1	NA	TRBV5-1	CASSLVWGRGAFF	TGCGCCAGCAGCTTGGTATGGGGGCGAGGCGCTTTCTTT
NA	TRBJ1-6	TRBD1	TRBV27	CASSRGQGAGNSPLHF	TGTGCCAGCAGTCGAGGACAGGGGGCGGGAAATTCACCCCTCCACTTT
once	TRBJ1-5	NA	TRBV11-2	CASSLGARDNQPQHF	TGTGCCAGCAGCCTAGGGGCGAGGGATAATCAGCCCCAGCATTTT
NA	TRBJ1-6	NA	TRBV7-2	CASSLMRRVVSSPLHF	TGTGCCAGCAGCTTAATGAGGCGGGTAGTGAGCTCACCCCTCCACTTT
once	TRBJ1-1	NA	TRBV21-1	CASSMTGGLTNTEAFF	TGTGCCAGCAGCATGACAGGGGGCCTGACGAACACTGAAGCTTTCTTT